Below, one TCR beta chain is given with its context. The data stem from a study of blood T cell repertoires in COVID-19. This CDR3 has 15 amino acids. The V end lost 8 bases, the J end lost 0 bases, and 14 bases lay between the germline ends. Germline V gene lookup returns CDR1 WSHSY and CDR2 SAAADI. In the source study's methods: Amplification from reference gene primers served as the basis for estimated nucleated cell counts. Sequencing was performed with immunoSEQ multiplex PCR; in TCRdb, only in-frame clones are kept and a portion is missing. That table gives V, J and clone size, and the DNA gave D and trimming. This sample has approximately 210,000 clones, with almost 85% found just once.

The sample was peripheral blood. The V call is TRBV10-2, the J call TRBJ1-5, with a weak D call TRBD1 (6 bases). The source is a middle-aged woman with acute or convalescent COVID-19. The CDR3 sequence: CASGPGHPSNQPQHF. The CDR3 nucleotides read TGCGCCAGCGGCCCGGGACACCCTAGCAATCAGCCCCAGCATTTT.